The 8 T cell receptor beta chains below come from one sample, sequenced in a study of response to subunit inactivated influenza vaccine. TCRdb reprocessed the RT-PCR reads with MiXCR, giving one entry per CDR3 protein. The top ten hold around 13% of the sample, which has 400,000 to 650,000 distinct CDR3 sequences, approximately 7.7% seen once. Source: PBMCs from blood, taken about 24 months after vaccination. These receptors originate from a man between 50 and 75 years old who received an inactivated influenza vaccine.

This clonotype was detected only a few times. The chain is built from TRBV12-3 or TRBV12-4 and TRBJ2-5; 12 nucleotides align to TRBD1. V lost 5 bases, J lost 2 bases, and 12 bases stayed unmatched. This CDR3 is 18 amino acids long. The CDR3 is CASSPGQGATPLQETQYF. The CDR3 nucleotides are TGTGCCAGCAGTCCGGGACAGGGGGCGACCCCGCTTCAAGAGACCCAGTACTTC.

This clonotype has just a few counts. The gene calls are TRBV5-1 and TRBJ2-4, with a weak D call TRBD1 (6 bases). The V gene's germline CDR1 is SGHRS and CDR2 YFSETQ. V lost 2 bases, J lost 6 bases, and 12 bases lay in between. CDR3 length equals 14 residues. This chain's CDR3 is CASSLQGPRNIQYF. For the CDR3, the DNA is TGCGCCAGCAGCTTACAGGGTCCGAGAAACATTCAGTACTTC. Full variable domain (remainder filled in from reference TRBV5-1 and TRBJ2-4): KAGVTQTPRYLIKTRGQQVTLSCSPISGHRSVSWYQQTPGQGLQFLFEYFSETQRNKGNFPGRFSGRQFSNSRSEMNVSTLELGDSALYLCASSLQGPRNIQYFGAGTRLSVL.

The sample holds many counts of this clonotype. The genes are TRBV29-1 and TRBJ1-3, with D possibly matching TRBD1 (5 bases). This CDR3 comprises 14 residues. Between the trimmed V and J ends, which lost 3 bases and 1 base, there was a span of 10 bases. Germline V gene sequence: CDR1 SQVTM, CDR2 ANQGSEA. In nucleotides, the CDR3 is TGCAGCGTTGATTCAGCAGGGTCTGGAAACACCATATATTTT. Translation gives CSVDSAGSGNTIYF.

This clonotype occurred a few times. The chain recombines TRBV20-1 with TRBJ2-1; TRBD2 might be the D (5 bases). V lost 2 bases to trimming and J lost 4 bases, with 12 bases between them. The CDR3 totals 14 residues. The germline V gene encodes CDR1 DFQATT and CDR2 SNEGSKA (reference sequence). The CDR3 loop is CSARYPGGYNEQFF. DNA for the CDR3: TGCAGTGCTAGATATCCGGGCGGGTACAATGAGCAGTTCTTC.

This clonotype was found many times. V is TRBV4-1 and J is TRBJ2-4; D unclear. V lost 0 bases and J lost 4, with 7 bases in between. Germline V gene lookup returns CDR1 MGHRA and CDR2 YSYEKL. The CDR3 sequence is 14 residues long. The CDR3 DNA reads as TGCGCCAGCAGCCAAGATCCCATAAAAAACATTCAGTACTTC. It is translated as CASSQDPIKNIQYF.

Worth noting for this clonotype: One end of the junction fails to match germline, which may point to a read error. The chain joins TRBV20-1 to TRBJ2-3, with 10 bases identical to TRBD2. Germline V CDR1 and CDR2: DFQATT, SNEGSKA (reference sequence). This CDR3 comprises 16 residues. The CDR3 DNA follows: TGCTGTGCTAGCGGGCTAGCGGGGGCCTACACAGATACGCAGTATTTT. Amino acid sequence: CCASGLAGAYTDTQYF.

The sample holds a few counts of this clonotype. The J gene is TRBJ2-3, the V gene TRBV29-1; 9 bases are shared with TRBD2. V lost 3 bases to trimming and J lost 6 bases; unmatched junction nucleotides: 7. Germline-derived CDR1 and CDR2 are SQVTM and ANQGSEA. The CDR3 has 14 amino acids. CDR3 nucleotide sequence: TGCAGCGTTGAGGGTGCGGGAGGGCCGGATACGCAGTATTTT. Encoded protein: CSVEGAGGPDTQYF.

V usage is TRBV7-2 and J usage is TRBJ2-4; 9 bases map to TRBD2. The ends lost 3 bases at V and 3 bases at J; junction bases unmatched: 9. Germline V gives CDR1 SGHTA, CDR2 FQGNSA. CDR3 length: 17 amino acids. The chain's CDR3 is CASSLEFSGGFKNIQYF. The CDR3 region has the DNA TGTGCCAGCAGCTTGGAGTTTAGCGGGGGTTTCAAAAACATTCAGTACTTC. The variable domain in full, with the rest retrieved from reference TRBV7-2 and TRBJ2-4, is GAGVSQSPSNKVTEKGKDVELRCDPISGHTALYWYRQSLGQGLEFLIYFQGNSAPDKSGLPSDRFSAERTGGSVSTLTIQRTQQEDSAVYLCASSLEFSGGFKNIQYFGAGTRLSVL.